Following are 4 T cell receptor beta chains from one sample sequenced in a study of human T cells and chemical hapten exposure (dated by TCRdb to about 2021). Read against the paper, the sample's time point label means: patch test 1, 2 weeks after DPC sensitization. The sample's treatment or condition label, decoded: therapeutic diphenylcyclopropenone sensitization with weekly scalp DPC. The library was prepared using RACE. Sequencing instrument: NextSeq 500. TCRdb reanalyzed the raw reads on its own, using fastp at Q25 for trimming and MiXCR for clone calling, and kept in-frame beta chains. Under each unique CDR3 protein, matching rows form one entry showing the most common genes and DNA. The sample profile shows 180,000 or so distinct CDR3 sequences; more than 12% of them were found once. The biggest ten clones account for 1.7% of the sample. The material was whole blood, obtained in connection with sensitization to the hapten diphenylcyclopropenone (DPC). The receptors were gathered from a woman aged 25 to 39 with alopecia areata. Some clones in this sample may be carry-over from other donors' samples.

The chain couples TRBV12-3 or TRBV12-4 to TRBJ1-5, with a tentative D call TRBD1 (5 bases). The CDR3 is made up of 15 amino acids. The V gene lost 4 bases and the J gene lost 0 bases, with 10 bases spanning the gap. The CDR3: CASSSPGNSNQPQHF. The CDR3 nucleotides are TGTGCCAGCAGTTCCCCAGGGAATAGCAATCAGCCCCAGCATTTT.

This clonotype came up a few times. This chain joins TRBV7-9 and TRBJ2-3; 11 nucleotides line up with TRBD2. V shed 4 bases, J shed 2 bases, and the junction held 5 bases outside the gene matches. Germline V gives CDR1 SEHNR, CDR2 FQNEAQ (reference sequence). There are 16 residues in the CDR3. The CDR3 reads CASSYGTSGNTDTQYF. The CDR3 coding sequence is TGTGCCAGCAGCTACGGGACTAGCGGAAACACAGATACGCAGTATTTT.

This clonotype was found a few times. The chain links TRBV2 to TRBJ1-1, with unresolved D. CDR3 length: 14 residues. Per germline, CDR1 SNHLY and CDR2 FYNNEI. V dropped 7 bases and J dropped 1 base, with 13 bases sitting between them. The CDR3 here is CASKGGRQNTEAFF. The CDR3 coding sequence is TGTGCCAGCAAAGGTGGGCGGCAGAACACTGAAGCTTTCTTT.

This sequence joins TRBV30 and TRBJ1-2, with 7 bases matching TRBD1. The CDR3 is 13 amino acids. In germline, CDR1 is GTSNPN, CDR2 SVGIG (reference sequence). V dropped 2 bases and J dropped 8; count of bases not matched to a gene: 8. This CDR3 is CAWSWDSLVGYTF. The DNA for the CDR3 is TGTGCCTGGAGTTGGGACAGCCTCGTCGGCTACACCTTC.